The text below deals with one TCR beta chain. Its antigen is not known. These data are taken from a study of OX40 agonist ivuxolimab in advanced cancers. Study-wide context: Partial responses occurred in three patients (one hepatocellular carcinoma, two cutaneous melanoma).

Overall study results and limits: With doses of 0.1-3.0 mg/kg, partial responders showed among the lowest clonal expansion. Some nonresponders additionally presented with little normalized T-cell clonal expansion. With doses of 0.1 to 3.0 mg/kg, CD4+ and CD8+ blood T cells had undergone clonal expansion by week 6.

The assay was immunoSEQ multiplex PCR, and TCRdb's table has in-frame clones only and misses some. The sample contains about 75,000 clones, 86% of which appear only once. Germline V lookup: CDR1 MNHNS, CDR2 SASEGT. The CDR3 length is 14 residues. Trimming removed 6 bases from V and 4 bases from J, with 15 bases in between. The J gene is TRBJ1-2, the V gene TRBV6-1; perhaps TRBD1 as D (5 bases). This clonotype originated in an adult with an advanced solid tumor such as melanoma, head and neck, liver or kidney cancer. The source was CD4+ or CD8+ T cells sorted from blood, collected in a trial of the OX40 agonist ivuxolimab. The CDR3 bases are TGTGCCAGCAGATCCCAGGGCTCCCCCTATGGCTACACCTTC. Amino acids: CASRSQGSPYGYTF.